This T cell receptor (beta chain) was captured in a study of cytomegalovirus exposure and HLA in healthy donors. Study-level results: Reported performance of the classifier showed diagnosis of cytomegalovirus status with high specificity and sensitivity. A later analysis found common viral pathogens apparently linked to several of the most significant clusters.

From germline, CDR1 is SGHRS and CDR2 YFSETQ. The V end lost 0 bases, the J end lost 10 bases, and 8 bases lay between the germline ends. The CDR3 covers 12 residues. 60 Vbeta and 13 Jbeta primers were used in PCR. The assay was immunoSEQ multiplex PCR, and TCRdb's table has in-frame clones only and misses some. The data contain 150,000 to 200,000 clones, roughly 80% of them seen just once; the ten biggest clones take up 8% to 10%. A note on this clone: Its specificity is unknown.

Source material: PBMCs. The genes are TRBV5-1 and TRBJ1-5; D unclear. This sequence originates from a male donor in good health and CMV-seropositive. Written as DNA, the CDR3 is TGCGCCAGCAGCTTGGACGGTTCACCCCAGCATTTT. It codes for CASSLDGSPQHF.